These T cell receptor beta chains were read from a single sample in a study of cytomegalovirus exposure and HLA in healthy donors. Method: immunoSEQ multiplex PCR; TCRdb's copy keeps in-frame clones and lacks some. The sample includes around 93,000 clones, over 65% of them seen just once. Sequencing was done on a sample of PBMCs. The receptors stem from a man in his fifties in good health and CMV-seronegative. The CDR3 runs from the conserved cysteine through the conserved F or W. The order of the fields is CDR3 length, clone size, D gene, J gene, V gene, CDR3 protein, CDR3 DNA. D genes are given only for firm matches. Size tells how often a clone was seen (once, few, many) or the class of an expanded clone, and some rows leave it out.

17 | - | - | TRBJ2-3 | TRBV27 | CASSLGGLGPRGDTQYF | TGTGCCAGCAGTTTAGGAGGGTTGGGCCCCCGTGGAGATACGCAGTATTTT
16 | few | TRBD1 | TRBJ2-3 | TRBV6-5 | CASSYSTGAVGDTQYF | TGTGCCAGCAGTTACTCGACAGGGGCCGTTGGGGATACGCAGTATTTT
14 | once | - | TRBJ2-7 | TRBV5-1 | CASSLGAGSYEQYF | TGCGCCAGCAGCTTGGGGGCGGGTTCCTACGAGCAGTACTTC
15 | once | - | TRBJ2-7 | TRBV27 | CASSLQGSLSYEQYF | TGTGCCAGCAGTTTACAGGGTAGCCTCTCCTACGAGCAGTACTTC
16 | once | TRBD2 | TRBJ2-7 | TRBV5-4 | CASSGLAGGGNYEQYF | TGTGCCAGCAGTGGACTAGCGGGAGGAGGGAACTACGAGCAGTACTTC
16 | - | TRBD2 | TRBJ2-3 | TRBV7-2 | CASSQGTSGKADTQYF | TGTGCCAGCAGCCAAGGGACTAGCGGGAAGGCAGATACGCAGTATTTT
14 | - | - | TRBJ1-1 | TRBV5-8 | CASSFDIRNTEAFF | TGTGCCAGCAGCTTCGACATTCGGAACACTGAAGCTTTCTTT
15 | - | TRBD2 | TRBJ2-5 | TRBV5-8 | CASSIGLAGVETQYF | TGTGCCAGCAGCATAGGACTAGCGGGAGTAGAGACCCAGTACTTC
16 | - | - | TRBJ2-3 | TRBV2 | CASHTLDTRSGDTQYF | TGTGCCAGCCACACTTTAGACACCCGAAGTGGAGATACGCAGTATTTT
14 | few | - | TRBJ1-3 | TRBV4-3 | CASSQDRGVGVIYF | TGCGCCAGCAGCCAAGATCGGGGAGTGGGTGTCATATATTTT
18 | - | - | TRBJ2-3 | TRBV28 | CASTLQPGTGLNTDTQYF | TGTGCCAGCACCCTACAGCCGGGAACAGGGCTAAACACAGATACGCAGTATTTT
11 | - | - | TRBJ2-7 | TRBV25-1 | CASSAPNEQYF | TGTGCCAGCAGTGCCCCTAACGAGCAGTACTTC
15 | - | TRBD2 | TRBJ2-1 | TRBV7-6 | CASSSLAGEYNEQFF | TGTGCCAGCAGCTCACTAGCGGGAGAATACAATGAGCAGTTCTTC
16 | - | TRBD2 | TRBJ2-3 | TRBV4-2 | CASSPGTSGSPDTQYF | TGTGCCAGCAGCCCCGGGACTAGCGGGAGTCCAGATACGCAGTATTTT
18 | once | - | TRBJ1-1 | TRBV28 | CASSLFRDKVSMNTEAFF | TGTGCCAGCAGTTTATTTCGGGACAAGGTCTCGATGAACACTGAAGCTTTCTTT
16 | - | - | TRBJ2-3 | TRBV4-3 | CASSQDGREGTDTQYF | TGCGCCAGCAGCCAAGATGGACGGGAAGGCACAGATACGCAGTATTTT
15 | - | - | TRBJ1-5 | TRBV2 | CASSVVRGGNQPQHF | TGTGCCAGCAGTGTGGTCAGGGGAGGCAATCAGCCCCAGCATTTT
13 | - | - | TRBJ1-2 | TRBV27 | CASSLSATYGYTF | TGTGCCAGCAGTTTATCAGCTACCTATGGCTACACCTTC
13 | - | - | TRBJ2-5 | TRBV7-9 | CASSLMAGETQYF | TGTGCCAGCAGCTTAATGGCTGGAGAGACCCAGTACTTC
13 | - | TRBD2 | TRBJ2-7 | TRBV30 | CASKEGGPGEQYF | TGTGCCTCTAAGGAGGGAGGGCCTGGGGAGCAGTACTTC
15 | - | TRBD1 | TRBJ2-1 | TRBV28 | CASSLRGQARNEQFF | TGTGCCAGCAGTTTACGGGGACAGGCTAGGAATGAGCAGTTCTTC
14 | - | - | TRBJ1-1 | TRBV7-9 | CASSERGGDTEAFF | TGTGCCAGCAGCGAGAGGGGGGGGGACACTGAAGCTTTCTTT
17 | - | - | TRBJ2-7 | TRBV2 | CASSGGGGSFDGYEQYF | TGTGCCAGCAGTGGGGGAGGGGGGAGTTTCGACGGCTACGAGCAGTACTTC
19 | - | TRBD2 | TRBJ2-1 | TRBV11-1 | CASSLALAGATNAYNEQFF | TGTGCCAGCAGCTTAGCGCTAGCGGGGGCGACCAATGCCTACAATGAGCAGTTCTTC
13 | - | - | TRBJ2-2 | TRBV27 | CASSLTSLGELFF | TGTGCCAGCAGTTTAACTAGTCTCGGGGAGCTGTTTTTT
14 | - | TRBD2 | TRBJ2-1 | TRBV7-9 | CASSLVLAGAEQFF | TGTGCCAGCAGCTTAGTACTAGCGGGAGCTGAGCAGTTCTTC
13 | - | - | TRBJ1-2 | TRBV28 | CASSLIQDNGYTF | TGTGCCAGCAGTTTAATCCAGGATAATGGCTACACCTTC
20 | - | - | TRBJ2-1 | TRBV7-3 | CASSSPAEGWGMSSYNEQFF | TGTGCCAGCAGCTCCCCAGCGGAGGGGTGGGGTATGAGCTCCTACAATGAGCAGTTCTTC
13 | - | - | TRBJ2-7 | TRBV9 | CASSVDWNYEQYF | TGTGCCAGCAGCGTGGACTGGAACTACGAGCAGTACTTC
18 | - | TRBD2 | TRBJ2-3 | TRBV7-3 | CASSSLPGLAERVDTQYF | TGTGCCAGCAGCTCATTGCCGGGACTAGCGGAGAGGGTAGATACGCAGTATTTT
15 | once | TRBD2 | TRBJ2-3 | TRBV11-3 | CASSLGGGPTDTQYF | TGTGCCAGCAGCTTAGGGGGAGGGCCAACAGATACGCAGTATTTT
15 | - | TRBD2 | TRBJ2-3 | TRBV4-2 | CASSQDERGTDTQYF | TGTGCCAGCAGCCAAGACGAGCGGGGAACAGATACGCAGTATTTT
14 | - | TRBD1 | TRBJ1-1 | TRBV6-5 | CASSERTGNTEAFF | TGTGCCAGCAGTGAGCGGACAGGGAACACTGAAGCTTTCTTT
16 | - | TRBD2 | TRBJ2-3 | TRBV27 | CASPPRLAGSTDTQYF | TGTGCCAGCCCTCCCCGACTAGCGGGGAGCACAGATACGCAGTATTTT
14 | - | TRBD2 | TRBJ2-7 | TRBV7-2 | CASTPSAGVHEQYF | TGTGCCAGCACCCCTTCAGCGGGAGTCCACGAGCAGTACTTC
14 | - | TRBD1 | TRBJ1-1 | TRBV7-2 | CASSLYQGGTEAFF | TGTGCCAGCAGCTTATACCAGGGGGGCACTGAAGCTTTCTTT
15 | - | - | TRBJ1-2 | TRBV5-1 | CASSLTGSQAGGYTF | TGCGCCAGCAGCTTGACCGGCAGCCAAGCGGGTGGCTACACCTTC
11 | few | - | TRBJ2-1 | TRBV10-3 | CAISEERVQFF | TGTGCCATCAGTGAGGAAAGAGTACAGTTCTTC
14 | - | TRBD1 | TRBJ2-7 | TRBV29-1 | CSAEAGDRGYEQYF | TGCAGCGCCGAGGCGGGGGACAGGGGCTACGAGCAGTACTTC
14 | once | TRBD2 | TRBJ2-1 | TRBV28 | CASFSGSVYNEQFF | TGTGCCAGCTTTAGCGGGAGTGTCTACAATGAGCAGTTCTTC
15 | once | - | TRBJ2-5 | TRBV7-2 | CASSKRLGVVETQYF | TGTGCCAGCAGCAAAAGACTAGGCGTTGTAGAGACCCAGTACTTC
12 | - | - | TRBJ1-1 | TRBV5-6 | CASSLGQGRAFF | TGTGCCAGCTCCCTGGGGCAGGGGAGAGCTTTCTTT
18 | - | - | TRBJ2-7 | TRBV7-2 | CASSPQGWGSYRDYEQYF | TGTGCCAGCAGCCCACAAGGTTGGGGTTCGTATCGGGACTACGAGCAGTACTTC
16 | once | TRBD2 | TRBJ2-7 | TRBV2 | CASSSRTSGGIDEQYF | TGTGCCAGCAGTTCGCGGACTAGCGGGGGTATTGACGAGCAGTACTTC
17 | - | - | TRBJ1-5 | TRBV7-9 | CSSSLGSRGYSNQPQHF | TGTTCCAGCAGCTTAGGGTCCAGAGGGTATAGCAATCAGCCCCAGCATTTT
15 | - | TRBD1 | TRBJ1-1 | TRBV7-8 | CASSTRDSGRTEAFF | TGTGCCAGCAGCACCCGGGACAGTGGAAGGACTGAAGCTTTCTTT
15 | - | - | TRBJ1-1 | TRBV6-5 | CASSYSGGGNTEAFF | TGTGCCAGCAGTTACTCGGGAGGGGGGAACACTGAAGCTTTCTTT
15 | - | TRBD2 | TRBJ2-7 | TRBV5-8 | CASNTLAGATYEQYF | TGTGCCAGCAACACCCTAGCGGGAGCAACCTACGAGCAGTACTTC
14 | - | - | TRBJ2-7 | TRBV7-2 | CASSPGGQVYEQYF | TGTGCCAGCAGCCCGGGGGGACAGGTTTACGAGCAGTACTTC
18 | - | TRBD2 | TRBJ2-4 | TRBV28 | CASSAWLSGTMAKNIQYF | TGTGCCAGCAGTGCCTGGTTATCCGGGACTATGGCCAAAAACATTCAGTACTTC
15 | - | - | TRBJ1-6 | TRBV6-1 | CASSPLGERIGTLHF | TGTGCCAGCTCCCCTCTCGGGGAGCGGATTGGGACCCTCCACTTT
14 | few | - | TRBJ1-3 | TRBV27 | CASSLDGSGNTIYF | TGTGCCAGCAGTTTAGACGGGAGCGGAAACACCATATATTTT
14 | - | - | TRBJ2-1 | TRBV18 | CASSPPYSGDEQFF | TGTGCCAGCTCACCACCGTATTCGGGGGATGAGCAGTTCTTC
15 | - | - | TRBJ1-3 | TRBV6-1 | CASSRLQGTGNTIYF | TGTGCCAGCAGCCGCCTACAGGGCACTGGAAACACCATATATTTT
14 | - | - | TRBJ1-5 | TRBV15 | CATSLQGSNQPQHF | TGTGCCACCAGCCTGCAGGGGAGCAATCAGCCCCAGCATTTT
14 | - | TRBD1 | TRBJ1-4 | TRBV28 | CASRGTGGWEKLFF | TGTGCCAGCAGGGGGACAGGGGGTTGGGAAAAACTGTTTTTT
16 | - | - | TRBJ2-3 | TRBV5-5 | CASSLALDSSTDTQYF | TGTGCCAGCAGCTTGGCCCTAGACTCTAGCACAGATACGCAGTATTTT
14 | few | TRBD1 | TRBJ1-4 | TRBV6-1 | CASEGGTANEKLFF | TGTGCCAGCGAAGGAGGGACAGCTAATGAAAAACTGTTTTTT
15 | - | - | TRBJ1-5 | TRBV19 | CASIRGTHSNQPQHF | TGTGCCAGTATACGGGGGACGCATAGCAATCAGCCCCAGCATTTT
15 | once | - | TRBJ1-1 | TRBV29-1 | CSVEDHGRGGLGAFF | TGCAGCGTTGAAGATCACGGCAGGGGTGGCCTCGGAGCTTTCTTT